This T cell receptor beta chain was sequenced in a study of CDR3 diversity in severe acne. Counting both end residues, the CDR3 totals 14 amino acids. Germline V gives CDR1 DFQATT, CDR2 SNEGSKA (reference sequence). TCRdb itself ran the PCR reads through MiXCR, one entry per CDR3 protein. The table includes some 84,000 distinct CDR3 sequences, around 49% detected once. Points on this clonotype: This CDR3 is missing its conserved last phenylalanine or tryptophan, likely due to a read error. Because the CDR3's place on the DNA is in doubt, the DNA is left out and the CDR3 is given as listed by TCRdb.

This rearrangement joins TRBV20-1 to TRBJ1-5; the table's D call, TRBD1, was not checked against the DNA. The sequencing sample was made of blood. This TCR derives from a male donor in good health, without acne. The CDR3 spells CSAGGQDSNQPQQT.